This T cell receptor (beta chain) was obtained from a study of OX40 agonist ivuxolimab in advanced cancers. About the study: Under the entry rules, prior anti-PD-1, anti-PD-L1 or anti-CTLA-4 therapy was allowed, and 40% had some.

The protocol was immunoSEQ multiplex PCR, while the TCRdb copy is restricted to in-frame clones and leaves out a portion. The sample consists of 96,000 or so clones, 90% of them appearing once. There are 16 residues in the CDR3. Germline values: CDR1 SGHNT, CDR2 YYREEE (reference sequence). V lost 4 bases to trimming and J lost 5 bases; unmatched junction nucleotides: 7. Patients were excluded for autoimmune disease history or systemic immunosuppression. Findings of the study overall: Among expanded peripheral T cells, antigen specificity went undetermined.

Concerning this clone: The target antigen is unknown.

The sequencing here drew on CD4+ or CD8+ T cells sorted from blood, taken in a trial of the OX40 agonist ivuxolimab. This TCR derives from an adult with an advanced solid tumor such as melanoma, head and neck, liver or kidney cancer. The genes are TRBV5-4 and TRBJ2-5, with 14 bases lining up with TRBD2. The CDR3 region is CASSAGLAGAEETQYF. DNA for the CDR3: TGTGCCAGCAGCGCGGGACTAGCGGGAGCGGAGGAGACCCAGTACTTC.